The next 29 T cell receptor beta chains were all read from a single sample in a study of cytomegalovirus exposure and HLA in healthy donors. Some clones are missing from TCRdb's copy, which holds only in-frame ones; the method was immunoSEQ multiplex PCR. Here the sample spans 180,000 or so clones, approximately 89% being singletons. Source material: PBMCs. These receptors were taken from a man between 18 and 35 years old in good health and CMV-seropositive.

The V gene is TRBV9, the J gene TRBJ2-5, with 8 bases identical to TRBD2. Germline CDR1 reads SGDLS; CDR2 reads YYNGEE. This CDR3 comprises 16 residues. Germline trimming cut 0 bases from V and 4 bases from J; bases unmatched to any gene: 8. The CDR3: CASSVAQRGGRETQYF. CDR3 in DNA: TGTGCCAGCAGCGTAGCACAACGGGGGGGCCGAGAGACCCAGTACTTC.

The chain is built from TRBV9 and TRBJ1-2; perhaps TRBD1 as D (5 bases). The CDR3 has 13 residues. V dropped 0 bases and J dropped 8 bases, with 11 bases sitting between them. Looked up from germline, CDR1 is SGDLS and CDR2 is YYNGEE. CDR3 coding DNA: TGTGCCAGCAGCGTAGAGGCAGGGCGCGGCTACACCTTC. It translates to CASSVEAGRGYTF.

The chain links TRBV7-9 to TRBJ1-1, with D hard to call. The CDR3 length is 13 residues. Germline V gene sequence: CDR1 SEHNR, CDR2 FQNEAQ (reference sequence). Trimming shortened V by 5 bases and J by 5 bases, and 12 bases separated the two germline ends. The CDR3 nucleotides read TGTGCCAGCAGCGCCTTAGGGAGGACTGAAGCTTTCTTT. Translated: CASSALGRTEAFF.

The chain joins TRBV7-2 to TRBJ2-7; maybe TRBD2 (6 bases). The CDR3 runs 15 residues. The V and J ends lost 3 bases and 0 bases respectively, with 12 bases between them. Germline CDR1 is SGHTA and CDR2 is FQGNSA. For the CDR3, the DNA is TGTGCCAGCAGCTTGCGGGACGGCCCCTCCTACGAGCAGTACTTC. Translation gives CASSLRDGPSYEQYF.

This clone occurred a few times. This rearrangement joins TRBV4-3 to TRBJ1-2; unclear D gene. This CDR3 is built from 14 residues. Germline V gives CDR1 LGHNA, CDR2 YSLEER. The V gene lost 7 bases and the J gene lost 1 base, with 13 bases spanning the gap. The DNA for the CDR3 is TGCGCCAGCACCCCAACCCGAGGTAACTATGGCTACACCTTC. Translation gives CASTPTRGNYGYTF.

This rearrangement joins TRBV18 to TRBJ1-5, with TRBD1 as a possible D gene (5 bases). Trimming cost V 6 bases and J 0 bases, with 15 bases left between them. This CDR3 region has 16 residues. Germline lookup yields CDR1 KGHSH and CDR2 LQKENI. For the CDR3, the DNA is TGTGCCAGCTCCCTCGTCCGGGGGGATAGCAATCAGCCCCAGCATTTT. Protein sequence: CASSLVRGDSNQPQHF.

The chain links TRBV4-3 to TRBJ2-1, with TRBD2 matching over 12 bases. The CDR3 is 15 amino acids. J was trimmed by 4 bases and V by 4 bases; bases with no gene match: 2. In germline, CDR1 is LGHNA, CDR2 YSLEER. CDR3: CASSRTSGIYNEQFF. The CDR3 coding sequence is TGCGCCAGCAGCCGGACTAGCGGGATTTACAATGAGCAGTTCTTC.

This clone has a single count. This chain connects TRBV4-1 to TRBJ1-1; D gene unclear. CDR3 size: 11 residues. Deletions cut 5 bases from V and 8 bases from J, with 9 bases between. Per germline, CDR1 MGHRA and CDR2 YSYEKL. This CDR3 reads CASSDTREAFF. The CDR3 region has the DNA TGCGCCAGCAGCGACACACGGGAAGCTTTCTTT.

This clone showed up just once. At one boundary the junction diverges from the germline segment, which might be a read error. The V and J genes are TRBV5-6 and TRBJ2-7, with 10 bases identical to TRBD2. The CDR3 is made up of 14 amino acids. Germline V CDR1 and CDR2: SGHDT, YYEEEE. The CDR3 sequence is CASSLGLAGEYNLF. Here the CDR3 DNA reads TGTGCCAGCAGCTTGGGGCTAGCGGGAGAATACAATCTCTTC. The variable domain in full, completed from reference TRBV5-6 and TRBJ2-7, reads DAGVTQSPTHLIKTRGQQVTLRCSPKSGHDTVSWYQQALGQGPQFIFQYYEEEERQRGNFPDRFSGHQFPNYSSELNVNALLLGDSALYLCASSLGLAGEYNLFGPGTRLTVT.

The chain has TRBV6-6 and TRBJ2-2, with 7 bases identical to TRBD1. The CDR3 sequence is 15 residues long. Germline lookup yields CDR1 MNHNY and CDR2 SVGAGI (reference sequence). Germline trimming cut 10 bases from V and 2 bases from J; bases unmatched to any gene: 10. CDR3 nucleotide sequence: TGTGCCACCTTAATTTCAGGGGGAAACACCGGGGAGCTGTTTTTT. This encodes CATLISGGNTGELFF.

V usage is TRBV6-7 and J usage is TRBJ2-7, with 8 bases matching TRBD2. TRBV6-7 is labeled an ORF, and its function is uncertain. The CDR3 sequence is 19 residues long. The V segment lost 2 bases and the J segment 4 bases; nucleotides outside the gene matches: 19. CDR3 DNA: TGTGCCAGCAGTTACGAGGAGGTAGCGGGGCCCTCAGGGACGTACGAGCAGTACTTC. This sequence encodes CASSYEEVAGPSGTYEQYF.

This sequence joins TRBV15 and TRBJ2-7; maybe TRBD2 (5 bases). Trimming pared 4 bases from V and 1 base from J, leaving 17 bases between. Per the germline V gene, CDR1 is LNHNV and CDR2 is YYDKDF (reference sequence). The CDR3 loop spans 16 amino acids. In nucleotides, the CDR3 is TGTGCCACCAGCACAGAATCGGCGGGTGATTCCTACGAGCAGTACTTC. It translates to CATSTESAGDSYEQYF.

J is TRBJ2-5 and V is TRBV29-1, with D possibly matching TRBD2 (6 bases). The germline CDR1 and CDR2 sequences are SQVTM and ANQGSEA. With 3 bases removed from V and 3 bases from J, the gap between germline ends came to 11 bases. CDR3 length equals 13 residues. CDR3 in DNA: TGCAGCGTTGATGGCGGGGCAAAAGAGACCCAGTACTTC. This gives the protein CSVDGGAKETQYF.

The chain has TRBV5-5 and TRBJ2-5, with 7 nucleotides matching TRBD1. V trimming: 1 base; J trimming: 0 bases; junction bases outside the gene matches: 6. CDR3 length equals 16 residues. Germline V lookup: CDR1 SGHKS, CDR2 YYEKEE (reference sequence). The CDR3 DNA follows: TGTGCCAGCAGCTTGTACGACAGGGAGCACCAAGAGACCCAGTACTTC. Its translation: CASSLYDREHQETQYF.

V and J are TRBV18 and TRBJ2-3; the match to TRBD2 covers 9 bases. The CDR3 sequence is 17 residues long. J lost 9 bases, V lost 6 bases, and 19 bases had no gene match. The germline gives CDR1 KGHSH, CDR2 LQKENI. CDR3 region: CASSPLGSGSGEDTQYF. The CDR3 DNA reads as TGTGCCAGCTCCCCCCTGGGTAGCGGGAGTGGAGAGGACACGCAGTATTTT.

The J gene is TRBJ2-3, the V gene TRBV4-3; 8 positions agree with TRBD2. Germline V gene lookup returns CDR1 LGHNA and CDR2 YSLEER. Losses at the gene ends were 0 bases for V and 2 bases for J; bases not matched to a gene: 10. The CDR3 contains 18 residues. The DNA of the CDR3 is TGCGCCAGCAGCCAAGATCCGATTGAACTAGCGGACACAGATACGCAGTATTTT. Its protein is CASSQDPIELADTDTQYF.

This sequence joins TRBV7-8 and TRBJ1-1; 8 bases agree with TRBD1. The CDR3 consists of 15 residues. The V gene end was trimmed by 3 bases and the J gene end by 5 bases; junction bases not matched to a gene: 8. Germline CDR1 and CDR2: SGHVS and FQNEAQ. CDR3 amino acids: CASSLWTGPVTEAFF. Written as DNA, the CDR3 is TGTGCCAGCAGCTTGTGGACAGGGCCGGTGACTGAAGCTTTCTTT.

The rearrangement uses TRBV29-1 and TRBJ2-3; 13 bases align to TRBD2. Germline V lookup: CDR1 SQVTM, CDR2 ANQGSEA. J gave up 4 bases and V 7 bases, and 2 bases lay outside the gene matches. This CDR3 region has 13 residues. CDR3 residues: CSGGLAGADTQYF. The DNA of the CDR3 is TGCAGCGGAGGACTAGCGGGAGCAGATACGCAGTATTTT.

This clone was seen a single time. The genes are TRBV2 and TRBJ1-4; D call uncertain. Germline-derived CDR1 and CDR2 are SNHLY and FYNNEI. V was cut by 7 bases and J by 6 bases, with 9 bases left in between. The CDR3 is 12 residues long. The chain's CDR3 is CASKAGDEKLFF. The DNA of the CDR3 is TGTGCCAGCAAGGCAGGCGATGAAAAACTGTTTTTT. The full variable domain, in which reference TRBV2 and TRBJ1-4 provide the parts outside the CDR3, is EPEVTQTPSHQVTQMGQEVILRCVPISNHLYFYWYRQILGQKVEFLVSFYNNEISEKSEIFDDQFSVERPDGSNFTLKIRSTKLEDSAMYFCASKAGDEKLFFGSGTQLSVL.

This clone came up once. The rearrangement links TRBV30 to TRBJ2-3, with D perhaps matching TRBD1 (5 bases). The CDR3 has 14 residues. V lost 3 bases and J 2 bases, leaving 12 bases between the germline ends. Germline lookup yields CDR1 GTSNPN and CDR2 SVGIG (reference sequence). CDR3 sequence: CAWRRTRTTDTQYF. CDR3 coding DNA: TGTGCCTGGAGGCGGACAAGGACCACAGATACGCAGTATTTT. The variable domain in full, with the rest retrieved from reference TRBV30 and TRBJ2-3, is SQTIHQWPATLVQPVGSPLSLECTVEGTSNPNLYWYRQAAGRGLQLLFYSVGIGQISSEVPQNLSASRPQDRQFILSSKKLLLSDSGFYLCAWRRTRTTDTQYFGPGTRLTVL.

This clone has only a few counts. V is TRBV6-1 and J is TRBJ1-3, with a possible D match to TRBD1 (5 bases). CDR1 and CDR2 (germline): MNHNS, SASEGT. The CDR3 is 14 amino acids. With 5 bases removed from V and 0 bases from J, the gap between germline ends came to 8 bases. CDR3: CASSRGYSGNTIYF. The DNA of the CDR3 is TGTGCCAGCAGTCGGGGGTACTCTGGAAACACCATATATTTT.

The CDR3, as DNA: TGTGCCAGCAGTTCAGAACGGGAGGACTACGAGCAGTACTTC. Its protein is CASSSEREDYEQYF. V usage is TRBV6-5 and J usage is TRBJ2-7, with 7 bases fitting TRBD2. The CDR3 consists of 14 residues. Trimming took 4 bases from V and 3 from J; bases not matched to a gene: 6. CDR1 is MNHEY, CDR2 SVGAGI, per germline.

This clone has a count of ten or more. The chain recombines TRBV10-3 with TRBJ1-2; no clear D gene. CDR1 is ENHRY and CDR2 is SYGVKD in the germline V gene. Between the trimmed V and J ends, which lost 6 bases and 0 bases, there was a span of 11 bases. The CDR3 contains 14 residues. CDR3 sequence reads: CAIRLSGTNYGYTF. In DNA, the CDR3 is TGTGCCATCAGGCTCTCCGGGACTAACTATGGCTACACCTTC.

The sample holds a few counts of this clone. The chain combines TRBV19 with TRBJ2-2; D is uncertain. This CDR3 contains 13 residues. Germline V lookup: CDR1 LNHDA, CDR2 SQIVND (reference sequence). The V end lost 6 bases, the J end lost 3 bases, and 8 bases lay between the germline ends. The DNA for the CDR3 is TGTGCCAGTAGCCCTACCTACACCGGGGAGCTGTTTTTT. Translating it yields CASSPTYTGELFF.

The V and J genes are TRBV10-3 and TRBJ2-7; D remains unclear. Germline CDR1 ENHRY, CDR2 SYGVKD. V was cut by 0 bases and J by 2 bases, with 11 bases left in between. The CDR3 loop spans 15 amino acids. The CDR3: CAISESSAPTYEQYF. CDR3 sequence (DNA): TGTGCCATCAGTGAGTCGAGCGCCCCGACCTACGAGCAGTACTTC.

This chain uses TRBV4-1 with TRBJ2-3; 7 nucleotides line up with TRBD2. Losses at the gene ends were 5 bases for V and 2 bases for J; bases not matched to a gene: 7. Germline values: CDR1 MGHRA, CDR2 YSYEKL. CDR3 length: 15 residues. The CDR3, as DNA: TGCGCCAGCAGCTCCCTAGCGGTTGACACAGATACGCAGTATTTT. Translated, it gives CASSSLAVDTDTQYF.

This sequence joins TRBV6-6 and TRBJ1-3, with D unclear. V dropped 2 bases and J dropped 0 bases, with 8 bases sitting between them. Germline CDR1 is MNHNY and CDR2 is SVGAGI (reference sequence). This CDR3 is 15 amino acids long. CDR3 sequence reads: CASSYAGNSGNTIYF. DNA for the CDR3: TGTGCCAGCAGTTACGCAGGCAACTCTGGAAACACCATATATTTT.

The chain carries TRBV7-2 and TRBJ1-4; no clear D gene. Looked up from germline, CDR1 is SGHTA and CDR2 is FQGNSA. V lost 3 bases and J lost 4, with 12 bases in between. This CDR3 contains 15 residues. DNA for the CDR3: TGTGCCAGCAGCTTCCGGAGAACTTATAATGAAAAACTGTTTTTT. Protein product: CASSFRRTYNEKLFF.

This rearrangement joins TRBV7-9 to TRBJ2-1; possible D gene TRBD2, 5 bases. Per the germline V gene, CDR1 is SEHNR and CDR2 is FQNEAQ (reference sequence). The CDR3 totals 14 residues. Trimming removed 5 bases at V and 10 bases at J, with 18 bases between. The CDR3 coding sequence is TGTGCCAGCAGCCAAGACCGGGGTCGGCGGGAGCAGTTCTTC. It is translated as CASSQDRGRREQFF.